This T cell receptor (beta chain) is drawn from a study of T cell responses to AZD1222 COVID-19 vaccine (dated by TCRdb to about 2021). Background on the whole study: AZD1222 recipients with second doses at about 4 weeks or about 12 weeks were pooled, because spike-specific TCR depth and breadth did not differ between schedules. A total of just over 230 trial participants underwent TCR sequencing, of whom under 220 had received two doses of AZD1222 and approximately 25 had received two doses of the MenACWY control vaccine. Trial participants were enrolled into age subgroups of 18-55, 56-69 and 70-plus years, which contained 148, 28 and 57 TCR-sequenced participants, respectively.

Worth noting for this clone: Its specific antigen is unknown. No base-level quality is on record; no much larger clone is a single base apart.

The paper as a whole reports these results and caveats: No day 14 peak-response samples were available, so repertoires were characterized only after the peak T cell response. Most participants were white British and females outnumbered males, and the authors suggested that clonal diversity may have been underestimated. Reportedly, almost half of the unique spike-specific TCRs recognized epitopes lying outside the regions that are mutated in the B.1.351 and B.1.1.7 variants. In the small 56-69-year group, the increase in depth fell short of significance, most likely because of low power. The whole spike protein was spanned by vaccine-associated CD4 TCRs, and dominant responses were seen in regions 160-218 and 743-854. Spike-specific TCR breadth and depth rose significantly after two AZD1222 doses compared with day 0 and with MenACWY recipients. Conclusions about previously exposed vaccinees are limited because only 6 or 7 AZD1222 recipients were SARS-CoV-2 seropositive at baseline.

The sample's time point label is to be understood as: baseline before first vaccination. Samples from vaccinated people were obtained from the UK trials COV001 and COV002, which included a single-blind randomized controlled phase 2/3 trial of AZD1222 (ChAdOx1 nCoV-19) in healthy adults. Trial participant PBMC samples were collected at day 0 and day 28 after the second dose for TCRbeta chain sequencing. The CDR3 regions of human TCRbeta chains were subjected to immunosequencing. In the paper's pipeline: Repertoire TCRs were matched against a reference library of SARS-CoV-2-specific TCRs generated with the MIRA antigen-specificity platform. Breadth was defined as the fraction of unique TCRs that were SARS-CoV-2-associated. Depth was defined as the fraction of total T cells that were SARS-CoV-2-associated. Each spike-specific TCR was assigned to its reactive spike region and to a CD4 or CD8 class using the MIRA data. Log10-transformed breadth and depth values were compared by one-way ANOVA with Sidak's multiple comparisons tests. TCRdb mirrors the immuneACCESS table, restricted to in-frame sequences. Some clones are absent from its copies; in checked studies, under half trace to an unresolved V gene, and the reason for the others is unknown. From that table come the V and J calls and clone size; the DNA was used to work out D and trimming. The sample includes 150,000 to 190,000 clones, with approximately 90% observed a single time. About 1.7% of the sample is taken by the ten largest.

The V and J ends are trimmed by 3 bases and 6 bases, leaving 11 bases between them. There are 13 amino acids in the CDR3, from cysteine to phenylalanine inclusive. The retained sequence is limited to the CDR3, 39 bases, with the frame set at the first base. CDR1 MDHEN and CDR2 SYDVKM were looked up in the germline V gene. This TCR came from an adult in good health. The sample consisted of peripheral blood, taken on day 0 of AZD1222 vaccination. The chain was built from TRBV28 and TRBJ1-1; the D gene lacks a confident call. The DNA sequence is TGTGCCAGCAGTTTGAAAGGGATCGCTGAAGCTTTCTTT. Its protein is CASSLKGIAEAFF.